One sample yielded the 5 T cell receptor beta chains listed below, sequenced in a study of cytomegalovirus exposure and HLA in healthy donors (dated by TCRdb to between 2016 and 2019). Receptor amplification or capture employed the immunoSEQ multiplex PCR assay. The multiplex PCR relied on a mix of 60 forward primers for TCR Vbeta segments and 13 reverse primers for TCR Jbeta segments. Held by TCRdb, this immuneACCESS table contains in-frame sequences only and omits some clones. Under half of the omission traces to an unresolved V gene where checked; the cause of the rest is unknown. This sample gives approximately 79,000 clones in total; around 77% of them show up just once. The top ten clonotypes cover about 2% of the sample. Sample: PBMCs. Receptors originate from a boy aged 5-17 years in good health and CMV-seronegative.

The chain couples TRBV10-3 to TRBJ2-6; 9 bases are a match to TRBD1. Germline V gives CDR1 ENHRY, CDR2 SYGVKD. This CDR3 has 15 residues. The J segment lost 2 bases and the V segment lost 11 bases, leaving 7 bases of the junction unmatched. CDR3 protein: CAAGTGPPGANVLTF. The CDR3 region has the DNA TGTGCCGCCGGGACAGGGCCCCCTGGGGCCAACGTCCTGACTTTC.

The chain carries TRBV5-1 and TRBJ2-7; tentatively, D is TRBD2 (5 bases). V dropped 0 bases and J dropped 3 bases, with 7 bases sitting between them. This CDR3 has 13 amino acids. The germline V gene encodes CDR1 SGHRS and CDR2 YFSETQ. The CDR3 nucleotides read TGCGCCAGCAGCTTGGCCGGGAACTACGAGCAGTACTTC. It specifies CASSLAGNYEQYF.

The rearrangement links TRBV28 to TRBJ1-2, with D unresolved. The germline CDR1 and CDR2 sequences are MDHEN and SYDVKM. V lost 7 bases to trimming and J lost 6 bases, with 18 bases between them. This CDR3 has 14 residues. The chain's CDR3 is CASTLREEDDGYTF. The DNA of the CDR3 is TGTGCCAGCACCTTAAGGGAGGAGGACGATGGCTACACCTTC.

This CDR3 is CASQSGQPQHF. The CDR3 DNA reads TGTGCCAGCCAATCCGGTCAGCCCCAGCATTTT. This chain links TRBV28 with TRBJ1-5; D is undetermined. Trimming pared 8 bases from V and 6 bases from J, leaving 8 bases between. The CDR3 is 11 amino acids. The germline gives CDR1 MDHEN, CDR2 SYDVKM.

The rearrangement links TRBV29-1 to TRBJ2-1; D is perhaps TRBD2 (5 bases). The CDR3 totals 13 residues. Germline CDR1 SQVTM, CDR2 ANQGSEA. Between the trimmed V and J ends, which lost 6 bases and 8 bases, there was a span of 17 bases. The CDR3 nucleotides read TGCAGCGTATCCGGGGATTCCACATATGAGCAGTTCTTC. Translation: CSVSGDSTYEQFF.